This TCR beta chain was identified during a study of early T cells in non-severe SARS-CoV-2 infection (dated by TCRdb to the early 2020s). With respect to the entire study: Bulk RNA from unsorted whole blood was used for TCR sequencing, so alpha and beta chains could not be paired. Broader findings and caveats from the paper: Matching against VDJdb was skewed toward anti-spike CD8 responses, likely underestimated virus-specific expansions, and missed private and CD4 specificities.

Note on this clonotype: What antigen it recognizes has not been identified. Base qualities are not at hand, and no much larger clone is one base apart.

Library preparation was by 5' RACE. The reads were generated on a NextSeq 500. The TCR library protocol attached unique molecular identifiers to individual cDNA molecules to correct for sequencing error and PCR bias. Both TCR alpha and beta chains were sequenced, and tight co-correlation was observed between alpha and beta sequence abundances in each sample. In the paper's pipeline: Decombinator V4 was used to perform V gene, J gene and CDR3 annotation of TCR sequences. Expanded TCRs were defined as changing significantly between any two time points under a Poisson model with p below 0.0001. Abundances of TCRs were expressed as counts per million after normalisation to the total number of TCRs sequenced in each sample. TRAV1-2 paired with TRAJ12, TRAJ20 or TRAJ33 defined MAIT TCRs, while TRAV10 paired with TRAJ18 defined iNKT TCRs. VDJdb, accessed 1 November 2021, was searched for CMV, EBV and SARS-CoV-2 annotated TCRs, excluding TCRs annotated for multiple antigens. In-frame beta chains were kept once TCRdb had trimmed the public reads at Q25 with fastp and called clones with MiXCR. Every distinct CDR3 protein forms one entry, paired with its most common genes and DNA. These V and J calls derive from TCRdb rather than the authors' analysis. Recorded for this sample are about 83,000 distinct CDR3 sequences; roughly a tenth of them occurred a single time. About 8.2% of the sample is held by the ten biggest clonotypes.

Sequences MNHEY (CDR1) and SMNVEV (CDR2) are obtained from the germline V gene (reference sequence). The CDR3, cysteine through phenylalanine, is 13 amino acids long. Kept here is only the CDR3 DNA, which spans 39 bases and is read in frame from base 1. Cut back by 3 bases and 4 bases, the V and J ends lie 9 bases apart. Set within a cohort of healthcare workers in London, UK, this nested case-control study involved weekly PCR testing of nasopharyngeal swabs along with blood sampling. Healthcare workers were recruited during the week of the UK lockdown, between 23 and 31 March 2020, and followed weekly for up to about 15 weeks.

Sample: whole blood, taken at baseline. The sequence joins TRBV27 to TRBJ1-1; a confident D gene designation cannot be given. The sequence derives from an adult who was a healthcare worker with PCR-confirmed SARS-CoV-2 infection or an uninfected control (not recorded which). For the CDR3, the sequence is CASSLYRGTEAFF. The sequenced DNA is TGTGCCAGCAGTTTGTACCGGGGCACTGAAGCTTTCTTT.